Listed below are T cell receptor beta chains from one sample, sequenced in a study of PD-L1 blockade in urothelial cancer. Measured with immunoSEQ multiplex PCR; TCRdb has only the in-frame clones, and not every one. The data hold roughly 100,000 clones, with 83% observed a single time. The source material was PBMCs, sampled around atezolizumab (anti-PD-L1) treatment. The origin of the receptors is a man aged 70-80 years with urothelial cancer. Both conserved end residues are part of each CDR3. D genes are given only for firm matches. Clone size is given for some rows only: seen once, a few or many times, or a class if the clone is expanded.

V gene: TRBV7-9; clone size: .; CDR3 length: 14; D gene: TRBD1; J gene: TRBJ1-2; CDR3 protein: CASSSLQGPAGYTF; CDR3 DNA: TGTGCCAGCAGCTCGTTACAGGGGCCTGCTGGCTACACCTTC
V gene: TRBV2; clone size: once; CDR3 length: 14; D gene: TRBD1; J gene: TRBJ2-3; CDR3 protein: CASRGATGADTQYF; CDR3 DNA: TGTGCCAGCAGAGGGGCGACAGGGGCAGATACGCAGTATTTT
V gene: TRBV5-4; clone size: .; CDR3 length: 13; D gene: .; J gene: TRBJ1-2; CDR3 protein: CASSLRQTYGYTF; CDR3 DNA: TGTGCCAGCAGCTTGAGACAGACCTATGGCTACACCTTC
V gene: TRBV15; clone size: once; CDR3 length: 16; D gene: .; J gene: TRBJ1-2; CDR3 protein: CATSRPLRTENYGYTF; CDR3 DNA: TGTGCCACCAGCAGACCCCTTAGGACAGAAAACTATGGCTACACCTTC
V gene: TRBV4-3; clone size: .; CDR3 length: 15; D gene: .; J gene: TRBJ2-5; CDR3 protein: CASSNTLAVLETQYF; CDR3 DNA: TGCGCCAGCAGCAATACTTTGGCGGTCCTGGAGACCCAGTACTTC
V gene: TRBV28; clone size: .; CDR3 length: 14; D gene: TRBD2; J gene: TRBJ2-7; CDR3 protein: CASEGPGLDYEQYF; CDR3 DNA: TGTGCCAGCGAAGGGCCGGGACTAGACTACGAGCAGTACTTC
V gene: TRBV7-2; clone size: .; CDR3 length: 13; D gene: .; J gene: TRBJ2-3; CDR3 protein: CASSLARTDTQYF; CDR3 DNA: TGTGCCAGCAGCTTAGCGCGGACAGATACGCAGTATTTT
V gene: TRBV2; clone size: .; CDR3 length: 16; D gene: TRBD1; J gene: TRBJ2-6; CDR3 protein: CASSGAGGSGANVLTF; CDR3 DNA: TGTGCCAGCAGTGGGGCAGGGGGATCTGGGGCCAACGTCCTGACTTTC
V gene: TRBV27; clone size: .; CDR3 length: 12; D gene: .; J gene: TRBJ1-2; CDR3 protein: CASSFTGHGYTF; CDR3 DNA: TGTGCCAGCAGCTTCACAGGGCACGGCTACACCTTC
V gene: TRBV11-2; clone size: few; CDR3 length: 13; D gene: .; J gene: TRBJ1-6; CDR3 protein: CASSLQGKSPLHF; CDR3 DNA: TGTGCCAGCAGCTTACAGGGGAAGTCACCCCTCCACTTT
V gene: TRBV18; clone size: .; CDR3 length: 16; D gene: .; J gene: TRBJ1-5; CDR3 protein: CASSPPGLGWDQPQHF; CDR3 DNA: TGTGCCAGCTCACCGCCGGGACTGGGGTGGGATCAGCCCCAGCATTTT
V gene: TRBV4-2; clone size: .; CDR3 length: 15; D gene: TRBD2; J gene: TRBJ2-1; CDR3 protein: CASSPSSGGQVEQFF; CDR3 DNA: TGTGCCAGCAGCCCATCTAGCGGGGGGCAAGTTGAGCAGTTCTTC
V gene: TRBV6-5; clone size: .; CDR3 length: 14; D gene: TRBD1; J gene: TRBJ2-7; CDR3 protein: CASSPTGGTYEQYF; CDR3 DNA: TGTGCCAGCAGTCCCACAGGGGGAACCTACGAGCAGTACTTC
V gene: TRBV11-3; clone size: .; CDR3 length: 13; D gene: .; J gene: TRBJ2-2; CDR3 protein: CASSLGETGELFF; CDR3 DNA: TGTGCCAGCAGCTTAGGGGAGACCGGGGAGCTGTTTTTT
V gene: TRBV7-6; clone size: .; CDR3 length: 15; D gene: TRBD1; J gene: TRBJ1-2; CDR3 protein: CASSLTSGQGNGYTF; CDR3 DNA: TGTGCCAGCAGCTTAACCTCGGGACAGGGCAATGGCTACACCTTC
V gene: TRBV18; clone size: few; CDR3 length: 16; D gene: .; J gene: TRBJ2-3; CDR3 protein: CASSPLQVTSTDTQYF; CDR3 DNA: TGTGCCAGCTCGCCATTACAGGTGACGAGCACAGATACGCAGTATTTT
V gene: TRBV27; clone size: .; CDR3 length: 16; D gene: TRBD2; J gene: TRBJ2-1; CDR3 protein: CASSLLTSALNNEQFF; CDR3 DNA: TGTGCCAGCAGTTTATTAACTAGCGCATTAAACAATGAGCAGTTCTTC
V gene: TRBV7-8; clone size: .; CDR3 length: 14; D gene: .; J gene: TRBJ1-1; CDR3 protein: CASSAMTENTEAFF; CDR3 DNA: TGTGCCAGCAGCGCTATGACAGAGAACACTGAAGCTTTCTTT
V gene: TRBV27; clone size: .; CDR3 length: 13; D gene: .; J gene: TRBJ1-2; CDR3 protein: CASSSTDSGGYTF; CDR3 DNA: TGTGCCAGCAGTTCGACAGACTCGGGTGGCTACACCTTC
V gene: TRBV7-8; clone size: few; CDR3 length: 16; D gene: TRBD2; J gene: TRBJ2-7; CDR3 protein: CASSLDSGQSSYEQYF; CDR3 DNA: TGTGCCAGCAGCTTAGATAGCGGGCAGAGCTCCTACGAGCAGTACTTC
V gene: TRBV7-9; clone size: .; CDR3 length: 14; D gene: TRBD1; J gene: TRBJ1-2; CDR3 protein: CASSQTGDVNGYTF; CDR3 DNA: TGTGCCAGCAGCCAAACAGGGGACGTGAATGGCTACACCTTC
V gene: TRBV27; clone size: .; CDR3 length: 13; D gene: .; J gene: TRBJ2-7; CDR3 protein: CASSRQVRYEQYF; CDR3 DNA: TGTGCCAGCAGTAGACAGGTGCGCTACGAGCAGTACTTC
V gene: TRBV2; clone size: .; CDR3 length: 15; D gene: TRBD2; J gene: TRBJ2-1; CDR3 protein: CASSVRAGEYNEQFF; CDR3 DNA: TGTGCCAGCAGTGTAAGAGCGGGAGAATACAATGAGCAGTTCTTC
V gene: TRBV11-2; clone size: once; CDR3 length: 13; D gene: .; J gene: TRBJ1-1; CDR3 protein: CASSVNRNTEAFF; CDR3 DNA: TGTGCCAGCAGCGTTAACAGGAACACTGAAGCTTTCTTT
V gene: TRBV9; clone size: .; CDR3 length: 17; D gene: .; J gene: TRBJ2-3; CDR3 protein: CASSVRGGGAGTDTQYF; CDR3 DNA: TGTGCCAGCAGCGTTAGAGGGGGCGGGGCTGGCACAGATACGCAGTATTTT
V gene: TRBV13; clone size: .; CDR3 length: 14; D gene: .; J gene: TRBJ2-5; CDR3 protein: CASSLVPVKETQYF; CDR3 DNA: TGTGCCAGCAGCTTAGTACCGGTTAAAGAGACCCAGTACTTC
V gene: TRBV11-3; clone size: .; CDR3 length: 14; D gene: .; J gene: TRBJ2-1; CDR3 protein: CASSLAWEYNEQFF; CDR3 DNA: TGTGCCAGCAGCTTAGCATGGGAGTACAATGAGCAGTTCTTC
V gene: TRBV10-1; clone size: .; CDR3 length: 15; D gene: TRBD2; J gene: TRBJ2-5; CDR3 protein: CASSATSGGQETQYF; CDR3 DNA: TGCGCCAGCAGTGCCACTAGCGGGGGCCAAGAGACCCAGTACTTC
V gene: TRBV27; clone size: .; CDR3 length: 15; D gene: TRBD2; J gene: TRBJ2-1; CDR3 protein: CASSPNPGGENEQFF; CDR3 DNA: TGTGCCAGCAGCCCCAATCCGGGAGGGGAAAATGAGCAGTTCTTC
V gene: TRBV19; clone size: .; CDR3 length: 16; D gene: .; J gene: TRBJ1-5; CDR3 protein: CASSSITGLSNQPQHF; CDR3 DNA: TGTGCCAGTAGCTCCATAACAGGATTAAGCAATCAGCCCCAGCATTTT
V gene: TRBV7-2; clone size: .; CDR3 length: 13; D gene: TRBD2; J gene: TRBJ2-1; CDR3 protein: CASSLDWGGEQFF; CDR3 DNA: TGTGCCAGCAGCTTAGACTGGGGGGGAGAGCAGTTCTTC
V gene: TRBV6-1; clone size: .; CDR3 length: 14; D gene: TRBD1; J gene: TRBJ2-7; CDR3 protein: CASRPPGQNYEQYF; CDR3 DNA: TGTGCCAGCAGGCCCCCGGGACAGAACTACGAGCAGTACTTC
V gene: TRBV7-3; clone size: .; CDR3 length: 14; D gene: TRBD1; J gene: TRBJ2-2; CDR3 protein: CASSLDRETGELFF; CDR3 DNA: TGTGCCAGCAGCTTAGACAGGGAAACCGGGGAGCTGTTTTTT
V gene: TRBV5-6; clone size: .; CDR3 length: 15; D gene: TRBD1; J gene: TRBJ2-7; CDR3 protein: CASSLGTGISYEQYF; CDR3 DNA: TGTGCCAGCAGCTTGGGGACAGGGATATCCTACGAGCAGTACTTC
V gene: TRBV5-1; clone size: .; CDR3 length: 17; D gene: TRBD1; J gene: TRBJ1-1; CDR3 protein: CASSPGGYQGGQGGAFF; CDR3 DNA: TGCGCCAGCAGCCCGGGGGGCTATCAAGGCGGACAGGGGGGAGCTTTCTTT
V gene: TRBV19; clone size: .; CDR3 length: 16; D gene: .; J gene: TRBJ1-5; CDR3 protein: CASSPSYRVVGQPQHF; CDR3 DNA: TGTGCCAGTAGTCCTTCCTACAGGGTGGTGGGACAGCCCCAGCATTTT
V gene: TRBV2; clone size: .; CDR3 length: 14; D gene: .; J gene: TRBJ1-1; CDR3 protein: CASSEAGAVTEAFF; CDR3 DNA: TGTGCCAGCAGTGAAGCAGGAGCGGTCACTGAAGCTTTCTTT